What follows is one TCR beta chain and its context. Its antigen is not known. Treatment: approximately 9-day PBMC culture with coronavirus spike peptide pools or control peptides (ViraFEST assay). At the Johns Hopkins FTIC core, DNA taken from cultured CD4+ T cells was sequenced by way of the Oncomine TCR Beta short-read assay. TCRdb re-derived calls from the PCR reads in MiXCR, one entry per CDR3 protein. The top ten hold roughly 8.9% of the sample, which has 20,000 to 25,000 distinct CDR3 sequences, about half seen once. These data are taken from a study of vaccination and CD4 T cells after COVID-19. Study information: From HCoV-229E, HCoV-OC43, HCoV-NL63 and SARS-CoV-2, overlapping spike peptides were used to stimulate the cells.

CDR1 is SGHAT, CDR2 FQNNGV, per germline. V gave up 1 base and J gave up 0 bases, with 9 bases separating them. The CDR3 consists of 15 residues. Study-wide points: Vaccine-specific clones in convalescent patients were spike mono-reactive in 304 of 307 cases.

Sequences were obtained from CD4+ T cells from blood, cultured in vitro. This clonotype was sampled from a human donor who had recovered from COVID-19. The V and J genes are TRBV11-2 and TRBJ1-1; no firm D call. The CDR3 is CASSLGASMNTEAFF. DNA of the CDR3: TGTGCCAGCAGCTTAGGAGCTAGCATGAACACTGAAGCTTTCTTT.